The TCR beta chain under discussion was sequenced for a study of blood T cell repertoires in COVID-19 (dated by TCRdb to the early 2020s). Regarding the study in general: The collaborator samples originated in the United States, Italy and Spain and spanned the acute and convalescent phases of COVID-19. Where HLA class I and class II types were available, the types were taken from metadata supplied by the sample provider, not from assay-based typing. The material from the prospective study consisted of cDNA or gDNA derived from T cells, B-cell-depleted T cells, or PBMCs. The samples were drawn from two sources: the first 160 participants of the ongoing ImmuneRACE study, and 950 to 1,500 subjects contributed by 6 global collaborators. A freely available public database, intended as a resource for researchers studying the immune response to SARS-CoV-2, is where the repertoires were released. Deeply sampled blood TCRbeta repertoires from subjects exposed to, actively infected with, or recovered from COVID-19 were included in the dataset. Nearly every sample came with metadata listing a de-identified subject ID, COVID-19 status, age in years and sex.

The immunoSEQ Assay, a bias-controlled multiplex PCR, was used to amplify TCRbeta CDR3 regions from genomic DNA. Per the authors' processing: Within the assay, amplification of reference gene primers was used to estimate how many nucleated cells each sample contained. To quantify the absolute abundance of each unique TCRbeta CDR3 rearrangement, sequence reads were collapsed and filtered. Productive Simpson clonality was computed per sample as the square root of Simpson's diversity index over productive rearrangements. TCRdb took this table from immuneACCESS and kept in-frame rearrangements with V and J called. Such tables lack part of the clones; where checked against another copy, unresolved V genes explain under half of the gap, and the rest is unexplained. Clone size and the V and J calls come from that table; the DNA yielded D and trimming. This sample lists some 52,000 clones; about 90% were detected once. Of the sample, 15% to 20% is held by the ten largest clones.

Each collaborating institution followed its own protocols to collect whole blood in K2EDTA tubes. Collaborator samples were shipped for TCRbeta analysis as frozen whole blood, isolated PBMCs, or DNA extracted from either sample type. Worth noting for this clone: Its antigen is still unknown. It has no much larger one-base neighbor in the sample; base qualities were not kept.

The full study reports these points: Clinical and demographic metadata were provided uncurated, with the amount varying by source and participant.

The junction shows trimming of 2 bases on V and 7 bases on J, plus 17 bases between the germline ends. The CDR3 goes from the cysteine to the phenylalanine over 15 residues. The read is trimmed to its CDR3 DNA, 45 bases read in frame from base 1. Per the germline V gene, SGHTA is the CDR1 and FQGTGA is the CDR2. The TCR was taken from a human donor with active COVID-19. The donor label of this sample is uncertain. The sequenced sample was peripheral blood. Rearrangement joined TRBV7-3 to TRBJ1-2; 5 matching bases give a weak D call of TRBD1. The CDR3 here reads CASSLSQGAARGYTF. In nucleotides, the sequence is TGTGCCAGCAGCTTATCCCAGGGCGCAGCCCGTGGCTACACCTTC. With the portions outside the CDR3 filled from the reference TRBV7-3 and TRBJ1-2 genes, the complete variable region becomes GAGVSQTPSNKVTEKGKYVELRCDPISGHTALYWYRQSLGQGPEFLIYFQGTGAADDSGLPNDRFFAVRPEGSVSTLKIQRTERGDSAVYLCASSLSQGAARGYTFGSGTRLTVV.